Shown below are 7 T cell receptor beta chains from a single sample sequenced in a study of identical twins. TCRdb used MiXCR to reprocess the 5' RACE reads, holding one entry per CDR3 protein. The sample includes some 210,000 distinct CDR3 sequences, 15% to 20% of them seen just once. Another study also made use of these data, one on T cells expressing NK-cell markers.

What was sequenced was CD8+ T cells sorted from blood. These receptors all stem from a young woman in good health.

J is TRBJ1-2 and V is TRBV20-1; TRBD1 matches at 7 bases. The trim removed 2 bases at V and 4 bases at J, leaving 4 bases unmatched. This CDR3 has 13 residues. Looked up from germline, CDR1 is DFQATT and CDR2 is SNEGSKA (reference sequence). The CDR3 DNA reads as TGCAGTGCTAGACTCCGGGACAGCTATGGCTACACCTTC. Encoded protein: CSARLRDSYGYTF.

This clonotype came up a few times. This chain uses TRBV6-5 with TRBJ2-3; the D is unclear. From germline, CDR1 is MNHEY and CDR2 SVGAGI. This CDR3 comprises 11 residues. Trimming took 7 bases from V and 6 from J, leaving 8 bases between them. CDR3 in DNA: TGTGCCAGCAACTTTTTGGATACGCAGTATTTT. This gives the protein CASNFLDTQYF.

This clonotype has more than one count but fewer than ten. The chain combines TRBV11-2 with TRBJ2-1; the match to TRBD2 covers 7 bases. V shed 5 bases and J 3 bases; nucleotides not matched to a gene: 7. Looked up from germline, CDR1 is SGHAT and CDR2 is FQNNGV. The CDR3 is made up of 15 amino acids. The CDR3 sequence: CASSPPSGRYNEQFF. In nucleotides, the CDR3 is TGTGCCAGCAGCCCTCCTAGCGGTCGCTACAATGAGCAGTTCTTC.

The gene calls are TRBV2 and TRBJ2-7, with 7 positions matching TRBD1. The J segment lost 3 bases and the V segment lost 9 bases, leaving 8 bases of the junction unmatched. This CDR3 has 13 residues. The germline gives CDR1 SNHLY, CDR2 FYNNEI. CDR3 nucleotide sequence: TGTGCCAGTAAGGGACAGCTAAACTACGAGCAGTACTTC. Amino acids: CASKGQLNYEQYF. The variable domain in full, with the rest retrieved from reference TRBV2 and TRBJ2-7, is EPEVTQTPSHQVTQMGQEVILRCVPISNHLYFYWYRQILGQKVEFLVSFYNNEISEKSEIFDDQFSVERPDGSNFTLKIRSTKLEDSAMYFCASKGQLNYEQYFGPGTRLTVT.

The V call is TRBV5-1, the J call TRBJ1-6; no reliable D call. The length of the CDR3 is 14 residues. Trimming removed 3 bases at V and 9 bases at J, with 13 bases between. Germline CDR1 SGHRS, CDR2 YFSETQ. CDR3 sequence: CASSYDKGGSPLHF. CDR3 DNA sequence: TGCGCCAGCAGCTATGACAAGGGCGGTTCACCCCTCCACTTT.

The V gene is TRBV12-3 or TRBV12-4, the J gene TRBJ1-2; unclear D gene. The CDR3 contains 12 residues. The V end lost 5 bases, the J end lost 6 bases, and 10 bases lay between the germline ends. CDR3 bases: TGTGCCAGCAGTGCCCACAGTGATGGCTACACCTTC. Its protein product is CASSAHSDGYTF.

This chain uses TRBV5-1 with TRBJ1-1; the D is unclear. This CDR3 has 16 residues. Deletions cut 4 bases from V and 1 base from J, with 17 bases between. Per germline, CDR1 SGHRS and CDR2 YFSETQ. The DNA of the CDR3 is TGCGCCAGCAGCCCCACAACTCGGGGAAGGAACACTGAAGCTTTCTTT. This codes for CASSPTTRGRNTEAFF.